A selection of T cell receptor beta chains follows, all from one sample in a study of cytomegalovirus exposure and HLA in healthy donors. The data were produced by immunoSEQ multiplex PCR, yet TCRdb's version contains in-frame clones alone and is incomplete. The sample lists about 82,000 clones, over 75% occurring once. Sequencing was performed on PBMCs. The receptors stem from a man aged 45-65 years in good health and CMV-seronegative. CDR3s include the opening cysteine and the closing phenylalanine or tryptophan. Fields, in order: clone size, J gene, V gene, D gene, CDR3 protein, CDR3 DNA. The D gene is left open where the match is weak. Some rows mark clone size as missing; the rest say once, few, many or name a class of expanded clone.

>-|TRBJ1-1|TRBV4-1|-
CASSQGGGGNTEAFF
TGCGCCAGCAGCCAAGGGGGAGGGGGAAACACTGAAGCTTTCTTT
>-|TRBJ2-3|TRBV30|-
CAWRGRGTDTQYF
TGTGCCTGGAGGGGCAGGGGCACAGATACGCAGTATTTT
>-|TRBJ1-1|TRBV5-1|TRBD1
CASSDGQDTEAFF
TGCGCCAGCAGCGATGGACAGGACACTGAAGCTTTCTTT
>once|TRBJ1-1|TRBV18|-
CASSPAVTEAFF
TGTGCCAGCTCACCGGCGGTCACTGAAGCTTTCTTT
>once|TRBJ1-6|TRBV2|TRBD1
CASSAGQGGSPLHF
TGTGCCAGCAGTGCGGGACAGGGAGGATCACCCCTCCACTTT
>-|TRBJ1-6|TRBV18|-
CASSPGVADSPLHF
TGTGCCAGCTCCCCGGGGGTAGCAGATTCACCCCTCCACTTT
>-|TRBJ1-2|TRBV19|TRBD1
CASSKGALYGYTF
TGTGCCAGCAGCAAGGGGGCCCTCTATGGCTACACCTTC
>-|TRBJ1-2|TRBV7-5|-
CVRSRVGTGVGYTF
TGTGTCAGAAGCCGCGTTGGGACAGGGGTTGGCTACACCTTC
>-|TRBJ1-1|TRBV15|TRBD1
CATSRGQSVEAFF
TGTGCCACCAGCAGGGGACAGTCTGTTGAAGCTTTCTTT
>-|TRBJ1-4|TRBV7-9|-
CASSSGLKNEKLFF
TGTGCCAGCAGCTCCGGACTCAAAAACGAAAAACTGTTTTTT
>-|TRBJ1-3|TRBV5-4|-
CASSLAGSGNTIYF
TGTGCCAGCAGCTTGGCCGGGAGTGGAAACACCATATATTTT
>-|TRBJ1-6|TRBV2|TRBD1
CASSLGQVLYSPLHF
TGTGCCAGCAGCCTCGGACAGGTCCTTTATTCACCCCTCCACTTT
>-|TRBJ2-3|TRBV7-2|-
CASSSPDYRTDTQYF
TGTGCCAGCAGCTCCCCGGACTACCGCACAGATACGCAGTATTTT
>-|TRBJ1-5|TRBV28|TRBD1
CASSFSRTGANQPQHF
TGTGCCAGCAGTTTTTCTCGAACAGGGGCCAATCAGCCCCAGCATTTT
>-|TRBJ2-7|TRBV20-1|-
CSATRGYEQYF
TGCAGTGCGACCCGGGGCTACGAGCAGTACTTC
>-|TRBJ1-4|TRBV7-2|TRBD1
CASSVRDRGEKLFF
TGTGCCAGCAGCGTCCGGGACAGGGGGGAAAAACTGTTTTTT
>-|TRBJ1-5|TRBV4-2|-
CASSQDRGFSNQPQHF
TGTGCCAGCAGCCAAGATAGGGGTTTTAGCAATCAGCCCCAGCATTTT
>-|TRBJ2-7|TRBV23-1|TRBD1
CASSDVDRGRKEQYF
TGCGCCAGCAGTGATGTGGACAGGGGGCGTAAAGAGCAGTACTTC
>-|TRBJ2-7|TRBV5-1|-
CASSLSFNLRGSYEQYF
TGCGCCAGCAGCTTGTCTTTTAACCTGAGAGGGTCATACGAGCAGTACTTC
>-|TRBJ1-6|TRBV7-8|-
CASSLVGGSGVNSPLHF
TGTGCCAGCAGCTTAGTGGGGGGGTCAGGGGTTAATTCACCCCTCCACTTT
>-|TRBJ2-3|TRBV7-2|TRBD2
CASSLWRGLAGEGKDTQYF
TGTGCCAGCAGCTTATGGCGGGGCCTAGCGGGCGAAGGGAAAGATACGCAGTATTTT
>-|TRBJ1-6|TRBV5-8|-
CASSLGLNSPLHF
TGTGCCAGCAGCTTGGGACTTAATTCACCCCTCCACTTT
>-|TRBJ2-3|TRBV4-1|TRBD2
CASSQRRSSGGAATDTQYF
TGCGCCAGCAGCCAGAGGAGGTCTAGCGGGGGGGCAGCCACAGATACGCAGTATTTT
>-|TRBJ1-2|TRBV10-3|TRBD1
CAISEGGQGNYGYTF
TGTGCCATCAGTGAGGGAGGACAGGGGAACTATGGCTACACCTTC
>-|TRBJ1-6|TRBV6-6|TRBD1
CASRDRETYNSPLHF
TGTGCCAGCCGAGACAGGGAAACCTATAATTCACCCCTCCACTTT
>-|TRBJ2-7|TRBV21-1|-
CASLQAEGCYEQYF
TGTGCCAGCCTTCAGGCAGAGGGATGCTACGAGCAGTACTTC
>-|TRBJ1-1|TRBV6-5|-
CASSRQVNTEAFF
TGTGCCAGCAGCCGACAGGTGAACACTGAAGCTTTCTTT
>-|TRBJ2-3|TRBV10-3|TRBD2
CAISSSGGADTQYF
TGTGCCATCAGTTCTAGCGGGGGGGCGGATACGCAGTATTTT
>once|TRBJ1-6|TRBV30|-
CAWSVRPSSSYNSPLHF
TGTGCCTGGAGTGTACGTCCGTCTAGCTCCTATAATTCACCCCTCCACTTT
>-|TRBJ2-1|TRBV5-1|TRBD2
CASSSGAPNEQFF
TGCGCCAGCAGCAGCGGGGCCCCTAATGAGCAGTTCTTC
>-|TRBJ2-7|TRBV9|-
CASSSHPDRQGQYF
TGTGCCAGCAGCTCCCACCCGGACCGCCAGGGGCAGTACTTC
>-|TRBJ2-5|TRBV11-2|-
CASSQGKTQYF
TGTGCCAGCAGCCAGGGCAAGACCCAGTACTTC
>-|TRBJ2-5|TRBV7-9|-
CASEAGLGETQYF
TGTGCCAGTGAGGCAGGGCTAGGGGAGACCCAGTACTTC
>-|TRBJ2-6|TRBV7-9|TRBD1
CASSSGTGLSGANVLTF
TGTGCCAGCAGCTCCGGGACAGGACTATCTGGGGCCAACGTCCTGACTTTC
>-|TRBJ1-5|TRBV4-1|TRBD1
CASSLGQGNQPQHF
TGCGCCAGCAGCCTAGGACAGGGCAATCAGCCCCAGCATTTT
>-|TRBJ2-1|TRBV30|-
CACRDTYNEQFF
TGTGCCTGCAGGGACACCTACAATGAGCAGTTCTTC
>-|TRBJ1-2|TRBV9|-
CASSEGRTANYGYTF
TGTGCCAGCAGCGAAGGTCGAACAGCTAACTATGGCTACACCTTC
>-|TRBJ1-1|TRBV19|-
CASMGGLLNTEAFF
TGTGCCAGTATGGGGGGACTGCTGAACACTGAAGCTTTCTTT
>-|TRBJ1-3|TRBV18|TRBD1
CASSPDRAHSGNTIYF
TGTGCCAGCTCACCGGACAGGGCCCACTCTGGAAACACCATATATTTT
>-|TRBJ2-3|TRBV19|TRBD2
CASSPRRGAEVDTQYF
TGTGCCAGTAGTCCTCGGCGGGGGGCTGAGGTAGATACGCAGTATTTT
>-|TRBJ2-5|TRBV28|TRBD2
CASSRGVRETQYF
TGTGCCAGCAGCCGGGGGGTTAGGGAGACCCAGTACTTC
>-|TRBJ2-2|TRBV11-2|-
CASSLERQTGELFF
TGTGCCAGCAGCTTGGAGAGGCAAACCGGGGAGCTGTTTTTT
>-|TRBJ2-5|TRBV7-9|TRBD1
CASSLGADRVGEQYF
TGTGCCAGCAGCTTAGGAGCGGACAGGGTAGGGGAGCAGTACTTC
>-|TRBJ1-4|TRBV2|TRBD1
CASSELGQGREKLFF
TGTGCCAGCAGTGAACTGGGACAGGGTCGAGAAAAACTGTTTTTT
>-|TRBJ1-6|TRBV6-5|-
CASRGRGFPNSPLHF
TGTGCCAGCAGGGGGAGGGGGTTCCCGAATTCACCCCTCCACTTT
>-|TRBJ2-7|TRBV7-8|TRBD1
CAGSRGRTYEQYF
TGTGCCGGCAGCAGGGGGCGTACCTACGAGCAGTACTTC